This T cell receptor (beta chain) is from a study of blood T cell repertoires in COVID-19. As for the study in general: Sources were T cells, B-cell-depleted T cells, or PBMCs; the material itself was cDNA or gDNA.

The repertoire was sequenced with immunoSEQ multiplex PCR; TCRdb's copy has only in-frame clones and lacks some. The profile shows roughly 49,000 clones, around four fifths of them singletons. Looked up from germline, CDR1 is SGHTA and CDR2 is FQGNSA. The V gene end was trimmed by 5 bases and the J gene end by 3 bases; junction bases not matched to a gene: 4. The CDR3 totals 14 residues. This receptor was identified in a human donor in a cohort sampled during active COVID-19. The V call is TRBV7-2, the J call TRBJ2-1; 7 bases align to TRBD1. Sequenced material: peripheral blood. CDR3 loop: CASSRDSIYNEQFF. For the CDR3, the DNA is TGTGCCAGCAGCCGGGACAGCATCTACAATGAGCAGTTCTTC.